What follows are 29 T cell receptor beta chains derived from one specimen sequenced in a study of T-cell memory formation after mild COVID-19. One entry per CDR3 protein, called by TCRdb with MiXCR from the 5' RACE reads. Of about 360,000 distinct CDR3 sequences in the sample, roughly an eighth were seen once. Sequenced material: PBMCs or a T cell subset sorted from them (not recorded which). These receptors were collected from a young man who had mild COVID-19 (a few samples of this study predate the infection). Cell type and time point are not known.

This clonotype was seen only a few times. The chain is built from TRBV5-1 and TRBJ2-3; D might be TRBD1 or TRBD2, each matching 5 bases. V was trimmed by 6 bases and J by 1 base, leaving 9 bases between them. The germline gives CDR1 SGHRS, CDR2 YFSETQ. The CDR3 is 13 amino acids. The CDR3 spells CASMRGGTDTQYF. The CDR3, as DNA: TGCGCCAGCATGAGGGGCGGCACAGATACGCAGTATTTT.

The table lists this clonotype with a few counts. The chain recombines TRBV5-5 with TRBJ2-7; D gene uncertain. The ends were cut back, 1 base at V and 5 bases at J, with 10 bases in the middle. CDR3 length: 13 residues. CDR1 and CDR2 (germline): SGHKS, YYEKEE (reference sequence). DNA for the CDR3: TGTGCCAGCAGCTTGTTCGGACCCGACGAGCAGTACTTC. As protein: CASSLFGPDEQYF.

In its sample, this clonotype was seen a few times. The V call is TRBV11-2, the J call TRBJ2-7, with D possibly TRBD1 on 6 matching bases. Germline V gene data show CDR1 as SGHAT and CDR2 as FQNNGV. V was pared by 8 bases and J by 0 bases, with 14 bases between. CDR3 length: 14 amino acids. The CDR3 loop is CASGIQGLSYEQYF. CDR3 in DNA: TGTGCCAGCGGGATTCAGGGGCTCTCCTACGAGCAGTACTTC.

The J gene is TRBJ2-3, the V gene TRBV7-9; 8 bases are a match to TRBD1. V shed 6 bases and J 5 bases; nucleotides not matched to a gene: 4. CDR3 length: 13 amino acids. Germline V lookup: CDR1 SEHNR, CDR2 FQNEAQ (reference sequence). CDR3 nucleotide sequence: TGTGCCAGCAGGAGTGACAGGGGAGATACGCAGTATTTT. It specifies CASRSDRGDTQYF.

This clonotype was counted between two and nine times. The gene calls are TRBV7-2 and TRBJ1-1; no definite D call. Germline loops: CDR1 SGHTA, CDR2 FQGNSA. The CDR3 runs to 14 residues. V was clipped by 6 bases and J by 6 bases, with 17 bases between them. The CDR3 reads CASRRNRGYAEAFF. DNA for the CDR3: TGTGCCAGCAGGCGAAACCGAGGTTACGCTGAAGCTTTCTTT.

This clonotype was seen only a few times. The chain combines TRBV5-1 with TRBJ1-1; no reliable D call. Germline CDR1 and CDR2: SGHRS and YFSETQ. The CDR3 contains 15 residues. Trimming pared 6 bases from V and 1 base from J, leaving 16 bases between. CDR3 region: CASNFQAGQNTEAFF. In nucleotides, the CDR3 is TGCGCCAGCAACTTCCAGGCAGGCCAGAACACTGAAGCTTTCTTT.

The table lists this clonotype with many counts. The chain carries TRBV5-1 and TRBJ2-3, with 9 bases identical to TRBD2. The CDR3 totals 14 residues. Germline V gene data show CDR1 as SGHRS and CDR2 as YFSETQ. V lost 6 bases and J lost 5; bases outside the gene matches: 7. CDR3 DNA sequence: TGCGCCAGCATGGGCGGGGGGGCCAGAGATACGCAGTATTTT. This sequence encodes CASMGGGARDTQYF.

The rearrangement links TRBV12-3 or TRBV12-4 to TRBJ2-2; TRBD1 matches at 8 bases. The V and J ends lost 6 bases and 0 bases, in that order; junction bases with no gene match: 6. The CDR3 consists of 16 residues. This chain's CDR3 is CASRRQGNANTGELFF. The CDR3 DNA is TGTGCCAGCAGAAGACAGGGGAACGCGAACACCGGGGAGCTGTTTTTT.

The chain carries TRBV7-3 and TRBJ2-5; a possible D gene is TRBD1 (5 bases). Germline V lookup: CDR1 SGHTA, CDR2 FQGTGA. This CDR3 region has 13 residues. V lost 5 bases and J 5 bases, leaving 12 bases between the germline ends. DNA for the CDR3: TGTGCCAGCAGCCCCCGACAGAGGGAGACCCAGTACTTC. The encoded protein is CASSPRQRETQYF. The variable domain in full, completed from reference TRBV7-3 and TRBJ2-5, reads GAGVSQTPSNKVTEKGKYVELRCDPISGHTALYWYRQSLGQGPEFLIYFQGTGAADDSGLPNDRFFAVRPEGSVSTLKIQRTERGDSAVYLCASSPRQRETQYFGPGTRLLVL.

This clonotype showed up many times. This chain joins TRBV19 and TRBJ1-5; TRBD1 aligns across 8 bases. V was clipped by 6 bases and J by 8 bases; unmatched bases: 12. Germline values: CDR1 LNHDA, CDR2 SQIVND (reference sequence). The CDR3 loop spans 15 amino acids. The CDR3 region is CASRPGTGAPEPQHF. The CDR3 DNA is TGTGCCAGTAGACCCGGGACAGGCGCTCCAGAGCCCCAGCATTTT.

This clonotype has just a few counts. The chain combines TRBV5-6 with TRBJ2-3; TRBD2 agrees at 9 bases. CDR3 size: 16 residues. The V gene's germline CDR1 is SGHDT and CDR2 YYEEEE. The V segment lost 6 bases and the J segment 1 base; nucleotides outside the gene matches: 9. The CDR3 DNA follows: TGTGCCAGCACCCCCTGGGAGCGGGGGGGCACAGATACGCAGTATTTT. Protein sequence: CASTPWERGGTDTQYF. The whole variable domain, remainder taken from reference TRBV5-6 and TRBJ2-3, is DAGVTQSPTHLIKTRGQQVTLRCSPKSGHDTVSWYQQALGQGPQFIFQYYEEEERQRGNFPDRFSGHQFPNYSSELNVNALLLGDSALYLCASTPWERGGTDTQYFGPGTRLTVL.

The chain links TRBV20-1 to TRBJ2-5; D remains unclear. This CDR3 spans 14 amino acids. CDR1 DFQATT and CDR2 SNEGSKA come from the germline V gene (reference sequence). V lost 3 bases and J lost 5, with 16 bases in between. This chain's CDR3 is CSASYWAYKETQYF. The DNA for the CDR3 is TGCAGTGCTAGTTACTGGGCTTACAAGGAGACCCAGTACTTC.

This clonotype was counted between two and nine times. This chain uses TRBV29-1 with TRBJ1-2; weak D call: TRBD1 (5 bases). Trimming pared 3 bases from V and 2 bases from J, leaving 10 bases between. The CDR3 loop spans 13 amino acids. Germline V gene lookup returns CDR1 SQVTM and CDR2 ANQGSEA. Written as DNA, the CDR3 is TGCAGCGTTGATGGGGGAAGAAACTATGGCTACACCTTC. Protein sequence: CSVDGGRNYGYTF.

This clonotype was detected only a few times. The J gene is TRBJ2-7, the V gene TRBV10-3; D call uncertain. CDR1 and CDR2 (germline): ENHRY, SYGVKD. The CDR3 sequence is 13 residues long. The V and J ends lost 4 bases and 3 bases respectively, with 10 bases between them. The CDR3 loop is CAISGTENYEQYF. Here the CDR3 DNA reads TGTGCCATCAGTGGGACGGAGAACTACGAGCAGTACTTC.

This CDR3 reads CASSQEVPVRTEAFF. Here the CDR3 DNA reads TGCGCCAGCAGCCAAGAAGTCCCCGTACGGACTGAAGCTTTCTTT. This chain connects TRBV4-1 to TRBJ1-1; D is ambiguous. The CDR3 spans 15 residues. CDR1 and CDR2 (germline): MGHRA, YSYEKL. The V and J ends lost 0 bases and 5 bases respectively, with 13 bases between them.

The CDR3 sequence: CASSLPVGVEQYV. The CDR3 nucleotides are TGTGCCAGCAGTCTTCCCGTGGGGGTAGAGCAGTACGTC. The chain links TRBV6-1 to TRBJ2-7; D possibly matches TRBD1 or TRBD2 (5 bases each). The CDR3 extends over 13 amino acids. V was trimmed by 5 bases and J by 7 bases, leaving 15 bases between them. Germline V gives CDR1 MNHNS, CDR2 SASEGT.

The CDR3 bases are TGCGCCAGCAGCCAAAGCCAGGCTGGCTACACCTTC. This gives the protein CASSQSQAGYTF. The rearrangement joins TRBV4-1 to TRBJ1-2; D call uncertain. Germline V gene lookup returns CDR1 MGHRA and CDR2 YSYEKL. This CDR3 has 12 amino acids. With 2 bases removed from V and 7 bases from J, the gap between germline ends came to 8 bases.

The chain is built from TRBV4-1 and TRBJ2-7; TRBD1 matches 9 bases. Germline lookup yields CDR1 MGHRA and CDR2 YSYEKL. Losses at the gene ends were 3 bases for V and 5 bases for J; bases not matched to a gene: 8. This CDR3 is built from 15 residues. The CDR3 region is CASSQYGDRDHEQYF. CDR3 sequence (DNA): TGCGCCAGCAGCCAGTATGGGGACAGGGACCACGAGCAGTACTTC.

This clonotype turned up a few times. CDR3 DNA: TGCGCCAGCAGCCAACTAGTTGGGGTACAGGTGTCGGACACTGAAGCTTTCTTT. This codes for CASSQLVGVQVSDTEAFF. The V and J genes are TRBV4-1 and TRBJ1-1, with a weak D call TRBD1 (5 bases). This CDR3 contains 18 residues. Germline V gene sequence: CDR1 MGHRA, CDR2 YSYEKL. V was shortened by 2 bases and J by 3 bases, with 22 bases between the two germline ends.

This clonotype was detected a few times. This rearrangement joins TRBV2 to TRBJ2-7, with a weak D call TRBD2 (6 bases). The CDR3 is 14 amino acids. Trimming removed 5 bases at V and 4 bases at J, with 15 bases between. Germline CDR1 reads SNHLY; CDR2 reads FYNNEI. The CDR3 here is CASSRTLGGYEQYF. The CDR3 DNA is TGTGCCAGCAGTCGGACACTAGGAGGGTACGAGCAGTACTTC. Together with reference TRBV2 and TRBJ2-7, the CDR3 gives the full variable domain: EPEVTQTPSHQVTQMGQEVILRCVPISNHLYFYWYRQILGQKVEFLVSFYNNEISEKSEIFDDQFSVERPDGSNFTLKIRSTKLEDSAMYFCASSRTLGGYEQYFGPGTRLTVT.

This chain uses TRBV4-1 with TRBJ2-7; D gene uncertain. Trimming stripped 1 base from V and 3 bases from J, with 7 bases between. Germline CDR1 and CDR2: MGHRA and YSYEKL. This CDR3 spans 13 amino acids. Written as DNA, the CDR3 is TGCGCCAGCAGCCAAGGGTCAGACTACGAGCAGTACTTC. Translating gives CASSQGSDYEQYF.

This clonotype was picked up a small number of times. The chain uses TRBV20-1 and TRBJ2-1; 10 nucleotides match TRBD2. This CDR3 has 18 amino acids. CDR1 is DFQATT and CDR2 is SNEGSKA in the germline V gene (reference sequence). Trimming took 0 bases from V and 4 from J; bases not matched to a gene: 12. The chain's CDR3 is CSARDVGRLAGVYNEQFF. The CDR3 bases are TGCAGTGCTAGAGATGTCGGGCGGCTAGCGGGGGTTTACAATGAGCAGTTCTTC.

The J gene is TRBJ2-5, the V gene TRBV5-1, with D maybe TRBD2 (5 bases). CDR3 length equals 14 residues. Looked up from germline, CDR1 is SGHRS and CDR2 is YFSETQ. The germline V and J ends were trimmed by 0 bases and 3 bases, with 9 bases remaining between them. The CDR3: CASSLDVGEETQYF. DNA of the CDR3: TGCGCCAGCAGCTTGGATGTGGGAGAAGAGACCCAGTACTTC.

This clonotype has only a few counts. The chain uses TRBV5-1 and TRBJ2-5; TRBD2 matches 12 bases. The V and J ends lost 4 bases and 4 bases, in that order; junction bases with no gene match: 5. This CDR3 region has 15 residues. Germline V lookup: CDR1 SGHRS, CDR2 YFSETQ. The CDR3 spells CASSGTGLAGETQYF. CDR3 bases: TGCGCCAGCAGCGGGACGGGACTAGCGGGAGAGACCCAGTACTTC.

The chain carries TRBV3-1 and TRBJ2-2; TRBD1 aligns across 8 bases. In germline, CDR1 is LGHDT, CDR2 YNNKEL (reference sequence). The CDR3 contains 15 residues. Unmatched junction bases numbered 10, after V lost 7 bases and J lost 6 bases. The CDR3 DNA is TGTGCCAGCACCCTTATGGACAGGGCGGCCGGGGAGCTGTTTTTT. Translated, it gives CASTLMDRAAGELFF.

The J gene is TRBJ2-2, the V gene TRBV25-1; TRBD1 matches 9 bases. J was trimmed by 6 bases and V by 3 bases; bases with no gene match: 5. The germline gives CDR1 MGHDK, CDR2 SYGVNS. The CDR3 consists of 15 residues. The CDR3 DNA reads as TGTGCCAGCAGTGAGACAGGGGGTTTCTCCGGGGAGCTGTTTTTT. The encoded protein is CASSETGGFSGELFF.

This rearrangement joins TRBV18 to TRBJ1-4, with 12 bases that match TRBD1. The CDR3 extends over 17 amino acids. Trimming took 5 bases from V and 7 from J; bases not matched to a gene: 11. Looked up from germline, CDR1 is KGHSH and CDR2 is LQKENI. The CDR3 region has the DNA TGTGCCAGCTCAACCGGGACAGGGGGCGCATTCTTTGAAAAACTGTTTTTT. The encoded protein is CASSTGTGGAFFEKLFF.

The gene calls are TRBV21-1 and TRBJ2-1; TRBD1, the D gene given by the table, was not confirmed from the DNA. TRBV21-1 is reported as a pseudogene. The CDR3 has 16 amino acids. CDR3 sequence: CASSKVPGKGYDEQFF. CDR3 DNA: TGTGCCAGCAGCAAAGTACCGGGGAAGGGGTACGATGAGCAGTTCTTC.

This clonotype was picked up a small number of times. This sequence joins TRBV4-3 and TRBJ1-1; D is unclear. This CDR3 region has 14 residues. V was clipped by 0 bases and J by 4 bases, with 9 bases between them. Per the germline V gene, CDR1 is LGHNA and CDR2 is YSLEER. The DNA of the CDR3 is TGCGCCAGCAGCCAAGAGCACAGTTCCACTGAAGCTTTCTTT. Its translation: CASSQEHSSTEAFF.